The 10 T cell receptor beta chains given below trace back to one sample, sequenced in a study of spatial heterogeneity in lung cancer (dated by TCRdb to about 2019). These receptors are not linked to any known antigen. The research as a whole found: A correlation was observed between the number of expanded intratumoral alpha and beta TCRs and the tumor nonsynonymous mutation count.

The label giving this sample's time point can be read as: sample taken at primary tumor resection. Library method: 5' RACE. TCRdb shows the sequencer as NextSeq 500. TCRdb reran the public reads through fastp at Q25 and MiXCR, keeping productive beta chains. Each record represents a unique CDR3 protein, reported with the most common genes and DNA among its rows. The sample data list 4,000 or so distinct CDR3 sequences, and about a tenth of these were observed just once. The ten most abundant clones make up roughly 28% of the sample. Sequenced here: lung tumor tissue, sampled at surgery. The source of these receptors is a male donor with early-stage non-small cell lung cancer.

This clonotype was observed a few times. In a library made to pick up alpha chains, this beta chain is a stray read with a size that means little. The V and J genes are TRBV7-9 and TRBJ1-2, with TRBD1 as a possible D gene (6 bases). CDR3 size: 14 residues. V lost 2 bases, J lost 7 bases, and 14 bases lay in between. CDR1 is SEHNR, CDR2 FQNEAQ, per germline (reference sequence). CDR3 in DNA: TGTGCCAGCAGCTTACTTTCCGACAGGCTTGGCTACACCTTC. Amino acids: CASSLLSDRLGYTF. Full variable domain (remainder filled in from reference TRBV7-9 and TRBJ1-2): DTGVSQNPRHKITKRGQNVTFRCDPISEHNRLYWYRQTLGQGPEFLTYFQNEAQLEKSRLLSDRFSAERPKGSFSTLEIQRTEQGDSAMYLCASSLLSDRLGYTFGSGTRLTVV.

This clonotype was detected ten times or more. Found in a library prepared for alpha chains, this beta chain is an off-target read, and its abundance has little meaning. The chain recombines TRBV20-1 with TRBJ2-2; 8 nucleotides align to TRBD1. The CDR3 contains 16 residues. V dropped 7 bases and J dropped 5; count of bases not matched to a gene: 15. Germline CDR1 and CDR2: DFQATT and SNEGSKA (reference sequence). In nucleotides, the CDR3 is TGCAGTGTTACTAACCCGACAGGGGTTCAGACCGGGGAGCTGTTTTTT. Translation: CSVTNPTGVQTGELFF.

Relative to its sample, this clonotype is medium-sized. This beta chain is a stray sequence in a library constructed for alpha chains; its clone size is not meaningful. The V gene is TRBV6-2 or TRBV6-3, the J gene TRBJ1-2; a weak D match, TRBD1 (6 bases). This CDR3 is built from 13 residues. V lost 10 bases to trimming and J lost 0 bases, with 12 bases between them. From germline, CDR1 is MNHEY and CDR2 SVGEGT. Here the CDR3 reads CATETGTNYGYTF. The CDR3 DNA reads as TGTGCCACTGAAACAGGGACTAACTATGGCTACACCTTC.

By sample share, this clonotype is medium-sized. This beta chain is off target for a library built for alpha chains, so its abundance means little. The V and J genes are TRBV7-2 and TRBJ1-2; D is uncertain. The germline V gene has CDR1 SGHTA and CDR2 FQGNSA. Trimming cost V 2 bases and J 2 bases, with 9 bases left between them. The CDR3 runs 14 residues. The CDR3 sequence: CASSLSYGNYGYTF. Here the CDR3 DNA reads TGTGCCAGCAGCTTATCGTACGGCAACTATGGCTACACCTTC.

As for this clonotype: This beta chain appears as a stray read in a library generated for alpha chains; its size is not informative. The chain recombines TRBV20-1 with TRBJ2-3; D gene unclear. V shed 2 bases and J shed 0 bases, with 6 bases lying between them. Germline CDR1 is DFQATT and CDR2 is SNEGSKA (reference sequence). The CDR3 runs 13 residues. CDR3 in amino acids: CSARKRSTDTQYF. DNA of the CDR3: TGCAGTGCTAGAAAACGGAGCACAGATACGCAGTATTTT.

This clonotype is medium-sized within its sample. Because this beta chain is a stray read in a library intended to capture alpha chains, its abundance should not be given much weight. The rearrangement joins TRBV5-8 to TRBJ2-3; no firm D call. V was clipped by 4 bases and J by 0 bases, with 12 bases between them. The CDR3 is 15 amino acids. The V gene's germline CDR1 is SGHTS and CDR2 YDEGEE. Here the CDR3 reads CASSPVGTSTDTQYF. The CDR3 region has the DNA TGTGCCAGCAGCCCCGTTGGAACTAGCACAGATACGCAGTATTTT.

By its share, this clonotype is medium-sized. For a library built for alpha chains, this beta chain is a stray read; little rests on its size. The chain combines TRBV7-9 with TRBJ1-1; D is possibly TRBD1 (5 bases). Trimming shortened V by 3 bases and J by 3 bases, and 14 bases separated the two germline ends. In germline, CDR1 is SEHNR, CDR2 FQNEAQ (reference sequence). The CDR3 sequence is 15 residues long. CDR3 nucleotides: TGTGCCAGCAGCTTGTATCAGGGTAGGGACACTGAAGCTTTCTTT. Its protein is CASSLYQGRDTEAFF.

This clonotype was seen many times. As an off-target read in a library built for alpha chains, this beta chain has a frequency of little significance. This chain joins TRBV19 and TRBJ1-5; a weak D match, TRBD1 (5 bases). This CDR3 is built from 17 residues. The V and J ends lost 0 bases and 4 bases respectively, with 16 bases between them. Germline CDR1 is LNHDA and CDR2 is SQIVND (reference sequence). For the CDR3, the DNA is TGTGCCAGTAGTATAGATCAAGGGGTTCTGGGTAATCAGCCCCAGCATTTT. This translates into CASSIDQGVLGNQPQHF.

This clonotype is labeled medium-sized. At one boundary the junction diverges from the germline segment, which might be a read error. This beta chain lies outside the target of a library built for alpha chains; its clone size means little. The chain couples TRBV7-3 to TRBJ1-1; possibly TRBD1 for D (5 bases). The length of the CDR3 is 13 residues. In germline, CDR1 is SGHTA, CDR2 FQGTGA. For the CDR3, the DNA is TGTGCCAGCACCTTATCTGCAGGGACTGAAGCTTTCTTT. Protein: CASTLSAGTEAFF.

This clonotype is deemed medium-sized. This beta chain lies outside the target of a library built for alpha chains; its clone size means little. The chain links TRBV20-1 to TRBJ1-4, with TRBD1 matching over 7 bases. The germline gives CDR1 DFQATT, CDR2 SNEGSKA (reference sequence). The CDR3 has 15 residues. Germline trimming cut 3 bases from V and 6 bases from J; bases unmatched to any gene: 10. DNA of the CDR3: TGCAGTGCTAGCGCGGCGGGGCAGGGGGATGAAAAACTGTTTTTT. Its protein product is CSASAAGQGDEKLFF.